These T cell receptor beta chains were read from a single sample in a study of OX40 agonist ivuxolimab in advanced cancers. This table comes from immunoSEQ multiplex PCR, and its TCRdb copy is limited to in-frame clones, with some not included. The repertoire includes tens of thousands of clones, 90% to 95% of them detected once, and less than 20% sits in the top ten. Here the sequenced sample was CD4+ or CD8+ T cells sorted from blood, taken in a trial of the OX40 agonist ivuxolimab. These receptors all stem from an adult with an advanced solid tumor such as melanoma, head and neck, liver or kidney cancer. Each CDR3 is given with its conserved first and last residue. The order of the fields is J gene, clone size, V gene, D gene, CDR3 length, CDR3 DNA, CDR3 protein. A D gene is named only where the DNA matches it firmly. Clone size is stated in some rows and not others, as once, few, many or a class when expanded.

j_gene: TRBJ1-2
abundance: NA
v_gene: TRBV4-3
d_gene: NA
len: 14
CDR3nt: TGCGCCAGCAGCCAAGATCCGTTTTCGGGGGGCTACACCTTC
CDR3aa: CASSQDPFSGGYTF

j_gene: TRBJ1-1
abundance: NA
v_gene: TRBV19
d_gene: TRBD1
len: 16
CDR3nt: TGTGCCAGTAGATGGACAGGGGGCGCATTAAACACTGAAGCTTTCTTT
CDR3aa: CASRWTGGALNTEAFF

j_gene: TRBJ2-6
abundance: NA
v_gene: TRBV30
d_gene: NA
len: 14
CDR3nt: TGTGCCTCCTCGGGGGTTTCTGGGGCCAACGTCCTGACTTTC
CDR3aa: CASSGVSGANVLTF

j_gene: TRBJ2-7
abundance: NA
v_gene: TRBV5-1
d_gene: TRBD1
len: 13
CDR3nt: TGCGCCAGCAGCTTGCGTAGGGGGCTTGAGCAGTACTTC
CDR3aa: CASSLRRGLEQYF

j_gene: TRBJ2-1
abundance: NA
v_gene: TRBV27
d_gene: TRBD2
len: 14
CDR3nt: TGTGCCAGCAAATCGGGACTATCGGGCCATGAGCAGTTCTTC
CDR3aa: CASKSGLSGHEQFF

j_gene: TRBJ1-5
abundance: NA
v_gene: TRBV6-1
d_gene: TRBD1
len: 15
CDR3nt: TGTGCCAGCAGTGAAAGGTCCAGGGGGTATCAGCCCCAGCATTTT
CDR3aa: CASSERSRGYQPQHF

j_gene: TRBJ1-4
abundance: NA
v_gene: TRBV11-2
d_gene: NA
len: 14
CDR3nt: TGTGCCAGCAGCTACGGAATGGGGAATGAAAAACTGTTTTTT
CDR3aa: CASSYGMGNEKLFF

j_gene: TRBJ2-5
abundance: NA
v_gene: TRBV9
d_gene: TRBD2
len: 15
CDR3nt: TGTGCCAGCAGCGCCGAAGGGACTAGCAAAGAGACCCAGTACTTC
CDR3aa: CASSAEGTSKETQYF

j_gene: TRBJ1-1
abundance: NA
v_gene: TRBV4-1
d_gene: NA
len: 14
CDR3nt: TGCGCCAGCAGCCAGGGACGGGCGAACACTGAAGCTTTCTTT
CDR3aa: CASSQGRANTEAFF

j_gene: TRBJ2-5
abundance: NA
v_gene: TRBV9
d_gene: TRBD2
len: 19
CDR3nt: TGTGCCAGCAGCCCGGAGGTGGGACTAGCGGGATGGGAATCAGAGACCCAGTACTTC
CDR3aa: CASSPEVGLAGWESETQYF

j_gene: TRBJ2-7
abundance: once
v_gene: TRBV27
d_gene: NA
len: 15
CDR3nt: TGTGCCAGCAGACCTGATGGATACGGAACGTACGAGCAGTACTTC
CDR3aa: CASRPDGYGTYEQYF

j_gene: TRBJ2-1
abundance: once
v_gene: TRBV7-2
d_gene: NA
len: 12
CDR3nt: TGTGCCAGCAGCATATGGCTCAATGAGCAGTTCTTC
CDR3aa: CASSIWLNEQFF

j_gene: TRBJ2-7
abundance: NA
v_gene: TRBV4-2
d_gene: NA
len: 17
CDR3nt: TGTGCCAGCAGCCAAGAGGGGGACCAGTCCCCGTCTCGCGAGCAGTACTTC
CDR3aa: CASSQEGDQSPSREQYF

j_gene: TRBJ2-1
abundance: NA
v_gene: TRBV7-9
d_gene: TRBD1
len: 16
CDR3nt: TGTGCCAGCAGCGGTGGGGTTGGGACAGGGGCCAATGAGCAGTTCTTC
CDR3aa: CASSGGVGTGANEQFF

j_gene: TRBJ1-5
abundance: NA
v_gene: TRBV16
d_gene: NA
len: 15
CDR3nt: TGTGCCAGCAGCCCCTCGACAAATAGCAATCAGCCCCAGCATTTT
CDR3aa: CASSPSTNSNQPQHF

j_gene: TRBJ2-7
abundance: NA
v_gene: TRBV13
d_gene: NA
len: 16
CDR3nt: TGTGCCAGCAGCGCCAATTCAGGGGGAGGCGGCGTGAAGCAGTACTTC
CDR3aa: CASSANSGGGGVKQYF

j_gene: TRBJ2-3
abundance: NA
v_gene: TRBV9
d_gene: TRBD2
len: 15
CDR3nt: TGTGCCAGCAGCGTAGGAGCGGGAGGGCCAGATACGCAGTATTTT
CDR3aa: CASSVGAGGPDTQYF

j_gene: TRBJ2-1
abundance: NA
v_gene: TRBV25-1
d_gene: TRBD1
len: 14
CDR3nt: TGTGCCAGCAGTGATCGGACAGGGGCCAATGAGCAGTTCTTC
CDR3aa: CASSDRTGANEQFF

j_gene: TRBJ2-1
abundance: NA
v_gene: TRBV4-1
d_gene: TRBD2
len: 15
CDR3nt: TGCGCCAGCAGCCCCCGCGGACTAGCCCTCCATGAGCAGTTCTTC
CDR3aa: CASSPRGLALHEQFF

j_gene: TRBJ2-2
abundance: NA
v_gene: TRBV9
d_gene: NA
len: 14
CDR3nt: TGTGCCAGCAGCCTCTTCGGCGTCACCGGGGAGCTGTTTTTT
CDR3aa: CASSLFGVTGELFF

j_gene: TRBJ2-7
abundance: NA
v_gene: TRBV28
d_gene: NA
len: 13
CDR3nt: TGTGCCAGCAGACGGACGGGTTCCTACGAGCAGTACTTC
CDR3aa: CASRRTGSYEQYF

j_gene: TRBJ2-5
abundance: NA
v_gene: TRBV11-1
d_gene: TRBD2
len: 16
CDR3nt: TGTGCCAGCAGCTTCTTGGCGGGAGGGGCCCAAGAGACCCAGTACTTC
CDR3aa: CASSFLAGGAQETQYF

j_gene: TRBJ2-7
abundance: once
v_gene: TRBV27
d_gene: NA
len: 13
CDR3nt: TGTGCCAGCAGTCCCGGGAAAACCTACGAGCAGTACTTC
CDR3aa: CASSPGKTYEQYF

j_gene: TRBJ2-7
abundance: few
v_gene: TRBV19
d_gene: TRBD2
len: 17
CDR3nt: TGTGCCAGTAGTCCCAGACTAGCGGGTCTAGCCACCTACGAGCAGTACTTC
CDR3aa: CASSPRLAGLATYEQYF

j_gene: TRBJ1-4
abundance: NA
v_gene: TRBV4-2
d_gene: NA
len: 14
CDR3nt: TGTGCCAGCAGCCCCTGGTCCGGGGCGGAAAAACTGTTTTTT
CDR3aa: CASSPWSGAEKLFF

j_gene: TRBJ2-1
abundance: NA
v_gene: TRBV9
d_gene: NA
len: 15
CDR3nt: TGTGCCAGCAGCCTGAGACGTAGCCCCTACAATGAGCAGTTCTTC
CDR3aa: CASSLRRSPYNEQFF

j_gene: TRBJ2-3
abundance: NA
v_gene: TRBV11-3
d_gene: NA
len: 13
CDR3nt: TGTGCCAGCAGCCAGGCCCGGGGGGATACGCAGTATTTT
CDR3aa: CASSQARGDTQYF

j_gene: TRBJ2-1
abundance: NA
v_gene: TRBV9
d_gene: NA
len: 15
CDR3nt: TGTGCCAGCAGCGGGCGGGACTCGGACTACAATGAGCAGTTCTTC
CDR3aa: CASSGRDSDYNEQFF